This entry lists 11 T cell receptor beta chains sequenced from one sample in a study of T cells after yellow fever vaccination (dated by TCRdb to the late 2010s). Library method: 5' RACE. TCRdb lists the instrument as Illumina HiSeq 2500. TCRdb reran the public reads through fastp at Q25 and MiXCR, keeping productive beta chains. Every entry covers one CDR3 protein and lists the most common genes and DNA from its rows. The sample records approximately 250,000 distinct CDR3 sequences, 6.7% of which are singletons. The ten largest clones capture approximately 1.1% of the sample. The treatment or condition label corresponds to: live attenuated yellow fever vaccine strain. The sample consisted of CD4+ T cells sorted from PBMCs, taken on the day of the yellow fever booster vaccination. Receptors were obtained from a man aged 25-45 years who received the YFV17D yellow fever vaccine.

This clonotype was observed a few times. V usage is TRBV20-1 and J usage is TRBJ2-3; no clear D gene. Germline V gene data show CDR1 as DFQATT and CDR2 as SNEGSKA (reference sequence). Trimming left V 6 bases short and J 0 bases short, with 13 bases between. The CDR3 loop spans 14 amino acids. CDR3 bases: TGCAGTGCCTACTGGGGTTCTAGCACAGATACGCAGTATTTT. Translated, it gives CSAYWGSSTDTQYF.

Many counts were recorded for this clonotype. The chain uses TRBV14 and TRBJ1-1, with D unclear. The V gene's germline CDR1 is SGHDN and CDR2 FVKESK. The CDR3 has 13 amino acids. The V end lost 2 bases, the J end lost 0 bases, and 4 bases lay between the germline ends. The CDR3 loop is CASSQQLNTEAFF. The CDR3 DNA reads TGTGCCAGCAGCCAACAGCTGAACACTGAAGCTTTCTTT.

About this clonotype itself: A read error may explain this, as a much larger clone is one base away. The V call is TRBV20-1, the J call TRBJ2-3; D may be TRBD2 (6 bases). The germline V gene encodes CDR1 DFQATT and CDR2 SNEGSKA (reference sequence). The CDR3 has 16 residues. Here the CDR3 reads CSTRGFSGTSTDTQYF. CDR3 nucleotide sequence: TGCAGTACTAGGGGCTTTAGCGGAACTAGCACAGATACGCAGTATTTT.

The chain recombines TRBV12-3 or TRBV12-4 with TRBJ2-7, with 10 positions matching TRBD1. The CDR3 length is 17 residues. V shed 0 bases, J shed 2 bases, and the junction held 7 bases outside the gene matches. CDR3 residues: CASSLAQGTGVAYEQYF. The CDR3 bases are TGTGCCAGCAGTTTAGCCCAGGGGACAGGGGTGGCCTACGAGCAGTACTTC.

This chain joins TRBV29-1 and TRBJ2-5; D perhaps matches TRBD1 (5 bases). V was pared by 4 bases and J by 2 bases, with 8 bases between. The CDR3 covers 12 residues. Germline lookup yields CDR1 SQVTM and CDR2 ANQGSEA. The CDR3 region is CSVVTGQETQYF. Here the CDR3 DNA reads TGCAGCGTTGTAACAGGACAAGAGACCCAGTACTTC. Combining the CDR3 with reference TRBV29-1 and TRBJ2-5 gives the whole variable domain SAVISQKPSRDICQRGTSLTIQCQVDSQVTMMFWYRQQPGQSLTLIATANQGSEATYESGFVIDKFPISRPNLTFSTLTVSNMSPEDSSIYLCSVVTGQETQYFGPGTRLLVL.

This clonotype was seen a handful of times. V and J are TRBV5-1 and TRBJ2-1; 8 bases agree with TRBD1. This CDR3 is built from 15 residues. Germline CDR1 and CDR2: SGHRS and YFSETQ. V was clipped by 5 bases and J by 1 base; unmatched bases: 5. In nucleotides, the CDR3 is TGCGCCAGCAGTGTGACAGGGGAATCCTACAATGAGCAGTTCTTC. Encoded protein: CASSVTGESYNEQFF.

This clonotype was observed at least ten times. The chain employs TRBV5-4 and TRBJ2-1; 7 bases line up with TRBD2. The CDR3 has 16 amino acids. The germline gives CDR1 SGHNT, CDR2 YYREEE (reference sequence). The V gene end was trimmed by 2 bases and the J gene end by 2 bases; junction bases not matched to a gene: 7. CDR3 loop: CASSFEWRETYNEQFF. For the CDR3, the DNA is TGTGCCAGCAGCTTTGAGTGGCGGGAGACCTACAATGAGCAGTTCTTC.

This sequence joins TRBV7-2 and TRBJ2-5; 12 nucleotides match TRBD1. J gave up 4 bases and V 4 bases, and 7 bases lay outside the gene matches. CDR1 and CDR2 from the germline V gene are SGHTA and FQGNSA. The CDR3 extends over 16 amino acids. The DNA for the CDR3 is TGTGCCAGCAGCTCGGGGACAGGGGGCAGCGGAGAGACCCAGTACTTC. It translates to CASSSGTGGSGETQYF.

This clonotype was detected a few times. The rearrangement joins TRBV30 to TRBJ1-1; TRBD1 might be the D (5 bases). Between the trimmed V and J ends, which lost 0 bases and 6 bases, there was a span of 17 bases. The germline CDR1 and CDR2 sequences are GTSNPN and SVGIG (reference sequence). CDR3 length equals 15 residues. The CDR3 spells CAWSVPGRGGAEAFF. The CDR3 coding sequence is TGTGCCTGGAGTGTACCTGGGAGGGGTGGCGCTGAAGCTTTCTTT.

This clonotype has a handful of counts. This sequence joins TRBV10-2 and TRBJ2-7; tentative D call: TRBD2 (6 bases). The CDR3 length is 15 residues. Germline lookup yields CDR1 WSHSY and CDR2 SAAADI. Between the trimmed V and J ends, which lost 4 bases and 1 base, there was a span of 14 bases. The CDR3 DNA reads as TGCGCCAGCAGTGTTCGCCAGGGACTTTCCTACGAGCAGTACTTC. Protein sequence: CASSVRQGLSYEQYF.

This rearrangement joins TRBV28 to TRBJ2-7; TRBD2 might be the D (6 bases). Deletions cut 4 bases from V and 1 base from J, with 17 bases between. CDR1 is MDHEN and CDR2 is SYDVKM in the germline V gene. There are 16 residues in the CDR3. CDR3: CASSSLKAAGSYEQYF. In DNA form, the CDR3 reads TGTGCCAGCAGTTCCCTCAAGGCCGCGGGGTCCTACGAGCAGTACTTC.